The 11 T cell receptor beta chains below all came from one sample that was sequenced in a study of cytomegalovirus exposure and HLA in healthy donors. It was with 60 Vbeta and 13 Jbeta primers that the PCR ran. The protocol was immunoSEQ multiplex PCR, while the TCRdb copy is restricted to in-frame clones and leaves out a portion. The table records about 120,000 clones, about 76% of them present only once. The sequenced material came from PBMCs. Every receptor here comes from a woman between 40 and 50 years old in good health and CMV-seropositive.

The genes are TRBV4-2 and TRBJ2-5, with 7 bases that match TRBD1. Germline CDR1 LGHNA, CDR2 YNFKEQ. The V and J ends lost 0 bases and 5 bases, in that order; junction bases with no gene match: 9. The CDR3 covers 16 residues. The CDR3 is CASSQDRQGVKETQYF. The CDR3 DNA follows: TGTGCCAGCAGCCAAGATCGGCAGGGGGTAAAGGAGACCCAGTACTTC.

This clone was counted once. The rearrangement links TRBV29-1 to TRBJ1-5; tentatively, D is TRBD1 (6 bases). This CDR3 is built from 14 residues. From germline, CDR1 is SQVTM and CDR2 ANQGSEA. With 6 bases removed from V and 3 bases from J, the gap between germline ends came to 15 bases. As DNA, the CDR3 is TGCAGCGTCCGGGACCGACAGGCCAATCAGCCCCAGCATTTT. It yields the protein CSVRDRQANQPQHF.

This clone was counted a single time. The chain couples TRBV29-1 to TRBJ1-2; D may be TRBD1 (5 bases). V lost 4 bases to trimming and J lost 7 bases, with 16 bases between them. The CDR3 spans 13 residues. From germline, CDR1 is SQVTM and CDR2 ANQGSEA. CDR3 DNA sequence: TGCAGCGTTGCGGCAGGGCGTTTGGGTGGCTACACCTTC. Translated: CSVAAGRLGGYTF.

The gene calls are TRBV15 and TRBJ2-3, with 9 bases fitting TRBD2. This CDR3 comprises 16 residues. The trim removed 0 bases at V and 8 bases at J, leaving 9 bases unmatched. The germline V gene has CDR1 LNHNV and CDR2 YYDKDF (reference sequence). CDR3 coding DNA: TGTGCCACCAGCAGAGATCGGTTAAGCGGGGGGTCTACGCAGTATTTT. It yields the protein CATSRDRLSGGSTQYF. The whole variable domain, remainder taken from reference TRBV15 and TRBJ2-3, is DAMVIQNPRYQVTQFGKPVTLSCSQTLNHNVMYWYQQKSSQAPKLLFHYYDKDFNNEADTPDNFQSRRPNTSFCFLDIRSPGLGDTAMYLCATSRDRLSGGSTQYFGPGTRLTVL.

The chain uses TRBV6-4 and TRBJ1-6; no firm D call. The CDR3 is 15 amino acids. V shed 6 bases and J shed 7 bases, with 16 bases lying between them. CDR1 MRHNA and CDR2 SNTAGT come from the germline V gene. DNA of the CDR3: TGTGCCAGCAGGGACGGCGGATCGTGGAATTCACCCCTCCACTTT. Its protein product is CASRDGGSWNSPLHF.

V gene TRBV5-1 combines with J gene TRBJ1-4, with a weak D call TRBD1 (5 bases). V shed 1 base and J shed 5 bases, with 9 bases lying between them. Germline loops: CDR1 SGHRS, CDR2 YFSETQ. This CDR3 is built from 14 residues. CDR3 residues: CASSLQGSNEKLFF. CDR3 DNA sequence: TGCGCCAGCAGCTTGCAGGGAAGCAATGAAAAACTGTTTTTT.

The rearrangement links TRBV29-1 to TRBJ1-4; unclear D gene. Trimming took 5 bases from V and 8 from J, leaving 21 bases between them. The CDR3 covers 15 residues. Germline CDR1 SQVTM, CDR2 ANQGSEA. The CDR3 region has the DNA TGCAGCGTTCCCTCCGATCCGACATTTGGAGAAAAACTGTTTTTT. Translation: CSVPSDPTFGEKLFF.

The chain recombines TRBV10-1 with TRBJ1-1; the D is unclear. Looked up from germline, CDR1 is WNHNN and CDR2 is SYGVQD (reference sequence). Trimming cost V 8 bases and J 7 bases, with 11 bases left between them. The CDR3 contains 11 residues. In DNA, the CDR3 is TGCGCCAGCTCGACGGGGTATGAAGCTTTCTTT. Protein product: CASSTGYEAFF.

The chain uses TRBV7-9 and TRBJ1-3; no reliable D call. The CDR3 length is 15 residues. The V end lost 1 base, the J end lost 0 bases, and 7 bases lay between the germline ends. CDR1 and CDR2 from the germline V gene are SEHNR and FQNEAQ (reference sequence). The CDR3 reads CASSLDSVSGNTIYF. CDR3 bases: TGTGCCAGCAGCTTAGATTCAGTCTCTGGAAACACCATATATTTT. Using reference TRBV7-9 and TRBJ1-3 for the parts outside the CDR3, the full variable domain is DTGVSQNPRHKITKRGQNVTFRCDPISEHNRLYWYRQTLGQGPEFLTYFQNEAQLEKSRLLSDRFSAERPKGSFSTLEIQRTEQGDSAMYLCASSLDSVSGNTIYFGEGSWLTVV.

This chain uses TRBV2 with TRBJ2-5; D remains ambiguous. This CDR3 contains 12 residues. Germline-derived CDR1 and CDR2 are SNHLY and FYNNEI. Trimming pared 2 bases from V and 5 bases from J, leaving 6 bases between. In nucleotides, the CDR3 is TGTGCCAGCAGTGAACGGTGGGAGACCCAGTACTTC. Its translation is CASSERWETQYF.

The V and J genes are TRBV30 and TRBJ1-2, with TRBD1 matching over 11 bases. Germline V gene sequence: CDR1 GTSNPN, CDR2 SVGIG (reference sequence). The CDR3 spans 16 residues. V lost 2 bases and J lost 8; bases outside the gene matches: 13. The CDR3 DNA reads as TGTGCCTGGAGTCCATACTTTGGACAGGGGGCTCAAGGCTACACCTTC. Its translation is CAWSPYFGQGAQGYTF.